Described below is a single TCR beta chain sequence and its context. Its target is not known. Method: immunoSEQ multiplex PCR; TCRdb's copy keeps in-frame clones and lacks some. This sample has 150,000 to 170,000 clones; about 82% occur once, and the top ten carry less than 2.5%. This record comes from a study of cytomegalovirus exposure and HLA in healthy donors. Study-wide points: Researchers catalogued some 160 TCR beta chains as cytomegalovirus-associated.

CDR3 length: 13 residues. Germline CDR1 SGDLS, CDR2 YYNGEE. V lost 5 bases to trimming and J lost 10 bases, with 18 bases between them. Sequencing used PBMCs. The J gene is TRBJ1-1, the V gene TRBV9; a possible D gene is TRBD1 (6 bases). This TCR was sampled from a human donor in good health. CDR3 amino acids: CASSPGTGGPAFF. The CDR3 nucleotides are TGTGCCAGCAGTCCAGGAACCGGGGGGCCAGCTTTCTTT.